Each of the 26 T cell receptor beta chains below was sequenced from the same sample in a study of cytomegalovirus exposure and HLA in healthy donors. 13 Jbeta primers and 60 Vbeta primers were used for the PCR. Assay used: immunoSEQ multiplex PCR; TCRdb lists only in-frame clones, some missing. The table has fewer than 250,000 clones, 70% to 80% seen once. The sequenced material came from PBMCs. The source is a woman aged 25 to 39 in good health and CMV-seropositive.

The V gene is TRBV18, the J gene TRBJ1-5; no definite D call. The CDR3 spans 13 residues. The germline CDR1 and CDR2 sequences are KGHSH and LQKENI. Between the trimmed V and J ends, which lost 3 bases and 9 bases, there was a span of 12 bases. This CDR3 is CASSPNGEWPQHF. The DNA of the CDR3 is TGTGCCAGCTCACCTAACGGGGAGTGGCCCCAGCATTTT.

The V call is TRBV18, the J call TRBJ2-3; 9 bases are a match to TRBD2. The CDR3 totals 16 residues. Germline CDR1 and CDR2: KGHSH and LQKENI. Unmatched junction bases numbered 6, after V lost 3 bases and J lost 2 bases. The CDR3 loop reads CASSPRTSDNTDTQYF. The CDR3 nucleotides read TGTGCCAGCTCACCCCGGACTAGCGACAACACAGATACGCAGTATTTT.

This clone was recorded a few times. The chain couples TRBV5-4 to TRBJ2-7, with D possibly matching TRBD2 (7 bases). The CDR3 length is 15 residues. V gave up 5 bases and J gave up 5 bases, with 20 bases separating them. Germline loops: CDR1 SGHNT, CDR2 YYREEE (reference sequence). The CDR3 loop is CASSRGAGEWDEQYF. Written as DNA, the CDR3 is TGTGCCAGCAGTCGGGGGGCAGGGGAGTGGGACGAGCAGTACTTC. The complete variable domain, with remaining parts taken from reference TRBV5-4 and TRBJ2-7, reads ETGVTQSPTHLIKTRGQQVTLRCSSQSGHNTVSWYQQALGQGPQFIFQYYREEENGRGNFPPRFSGLQFPNYSSELNVNALELDDSALYLCASSRGAGEWDEQYFGPGTRLTVT.

The chain employs TRBV30 and TRBJ2-1; D perhaps matches TRBD2 (5 bases). Germline CDR1 and CDR2: GTSNPN and SVGIG (reference sequence). The CDR3 contains 16 residues. V lost 4 bases and J lost 3, with 19 bases in between. CDR3 bases: TGTGCCTGGACAGCAATCGGGAAGGGCTTCTACAATGAGCAGTTCTTC. Translating gives CAWTAIGKGFYNEQFF.

The chain links TRBV27 to TRBJ2-1; 7 bases fit TRBD2. With 5 bases clipped from V and 5 bases from J, the junction kept 9 bases outside the gene matches. CDR3 length equals 15 residues. CDR1 is MNHEY and CDR2 is SMNVEV in the germline V gene (reference sequence). CDR3 region: CASSTRRGFDNEQFF. CDR3 nucleotides: TGTGCCAGCAGTACTCGGCGGGGGTTCGACAATGAGCAGTTCTTC.

The chain carries TRBV5-1 and TRBJ1-2; D is unresolved. The CDR3 spans 14 residues. Germline V gene lookup returns CDR1 SGHRS and CDR2 YFSETQ. The V end lost 4 bases, the J end lost 4 bases, and 14 bases lay between the germline ends. The CDR3 nucleotides are TGCGCCAGCAGCCCCAACCCAGGAGGCTATGGCTACACCTTC. The encoded protein is CASSPNPGGYGYTF.

This clone came up a few times. The CDR3 loop is CASTELRTRGGNGYTF. CDR3 nucleotide sequence: TGTGCCAGCACCGAGCTTAGGACCAGGGGTGGTAATGGCTACACCTTC. J is TRBJ1-2 and V is TRBV7-2, with a tentative D call TRBD1 (6 bases). Germline CDR1 reads SGHTA; CDR2 reads FQGNSA. V shed 7 bases and J shed 6 bases, with 24 bases lying between them. The CDR3 totals 16 residues.

V usage is TRBV6-4 and J usage is TRBJ2-1, with 7 bases fitting TRBD2. This CDR3 is built from 14 residues. V shed 4 bases and J 1 base; nucleotides not matched to a gene: 1. Germline V gives CDR1 MRHNA, CDR2 SNTAGT. The CDR3 nucleotides read TGTGCCAGCAGTGTGGGGGGGTCCTACAATGAGCAGTTCTTC. This sequence encodes CASSVGGSYNEQFF.

In its sample, this clone was seen a few times. The V call is TRBV9, the J call TRBJ2-3, with D possibly TRBD2 on 6 matching bases. V was pared by 7 bases and J by 0 bases, with 12 bases between. The CDR3 has 14 residues. Germline CDR1 is SGDLS and CDR2 is YYNGEE. CDR3 sequence: CASGGTTSTDTQYF. CDR3 nucleotide sequence: TGTGCCAGCGGGGGGACGACGAGCACAGATACGCAGTATTTT.

The chain is built from TRBV11-2 and TRBJ1-2; D is possibly TRBD1 (5 bases). CDR1 is SGHAT and CDR2 is FQNNGV in the germline V gene. The CDR3 spans 13 residues. V lost 1 base and J lost 4, with 7 bases in between. CDR3 protein: CASSLAGAYGYTF. CDR3 coding DNA: TGTGCCAGCAGCTTAGCTGGGGCCTATGGCTACACCTTC.

The rearrangement links TRBV10-3 to TRBJ2-7; a possible D gene is TRBD2 (6 bases). Per germline, CDR1 ENHRY and CDR2 SYGVKD. Trimming pared 6 bases from V and 0 bases from J, leaving 12 bases between. The CDR3 runs to 14 residues. The CDR3 loop reads CAISRDSSSYEQYF. The CDR3, as DNA: TGTGCCATCAGCCGGGACTCGAGCTCCTACGAGCAGTACTTC.

The CDR3 nucleotides are TGTGCCAGCAGCCCCCAGGGGGTTTACTATGGCTACACCTTC. Its protein is CASSPQGVYYGYTF. The gene calls are TRBV13 and TRBJ1-2; 7 bases align to TRBD1. CDR3 size: 14 residues. V shed 5 bases, J shed 3 bases, and the junction held 6 bases outside the gene matches. The germline CDR1 and CDR2 sequences are PRHDT and FYEKMQ (reference sequence).

The genes are TRBV5-1 and TRBJ1-1, with a weak D call TRBD1 (6 bases). This CDR3 is built from 14 residues. The germline gives CDR1 SGHRS, CDR2 YFSETQ. Between the trimmed V and J ends, which lost 0 bases and 4 bases, there was a span of 10 bases. The CDR3 is CASSLEGGRTEAFF. The CDR3 bases are TGCGCCAGCAGCTTGGAGGGGGGGCGCACTGAAGCTTTCTTT.

The V gene is TRBV9, the J gene TRBJ1-2, with no clear D. The CDR3 length is 15 residues. V was cut by 2 bases and J by 0 bases, with 11 bases left in between. Germline-derived CDR1 and CDR2 are SGDLS and YYNGEE. The DNA of the CDR3 is TGTGCCAGCAGCGTGCAGTCGCTAGCTAACTATGGCTACACCTTC. Protein product: CASSVQSLANYGYTF.

In DNA, the CDR3 is TGTGCCAGCTCACCATCTACAGCCTCAACTAATGAAAAACTGTTTTTT. Amino acid sequence: CASSPSTASTNEKLFF. V and J are TRBV18 and TRBJ1-4; D remains unclear. This CDR3 comprises 16 residues. Germline loops: CDR1 KGHSH, CDR2 LQKENI. Trimming removed 2 bases from V and 0 bases from J, with 10 bases in between. Full variable domain (rest looked up from reference TRBV18 and TRBJ1-4): NAGVMQNPRHLVRRRGQEARLRCSPMKGHSHVYWYRQLPEEGLKFMVYLQKENIIDESGMPKERFSAEFPKEGPSILRIQQVVRGDSAAYFCASSPSTASTNEKLFFGSGTQLSVL.

The CDR3 loop reads CASSPPGLDYEQYF. CDR3 nucleotides: TGTGCCAGCTCACCACCGGGACTAGATTACGAGCAGTACTTC. This chain joins TRBV18 and TRBJ2-7, with 8 nucleotides matching TRBD2. This CDR3 is 14 amino acids long. Germline CDR1 reads KGHSH; CDR2 reads LQKENI. V lost 0 bases to trimming and J lost 4 bases; unmatched junction nucleotides: 2.

This chain connects TRBV27 to TRBJ1-2; the D gene is possibly TRBD1 (5 bases). The CDR3 has 15 residues. Germline V gives CDR1 MNHEY, CDR2 SMNVEV (reference sequence). The V gene lost 2 bases and the J gene lost 8 bases, with 18 bases spanning the gap. The CDR3 DNA follows: TGTGCCAGCAGTTTAGATCCGGGGGGAGTGGGAGGCTACACCTTC. Translating it yields CASSLDPGGVGGYTF.

The rearrangement links TRBV6-1 to TRBJ2-2, with 10 bases identical to TRBD2. J gave up 8 bases and V 4 bases, and 13 bases lay outside the gene matches. Looked up from germline, CDR1 is MNHNS and CDR2 is SASEGT. The CDR3 is made up of 17 amino acids. The CDR3 DNA reads TGTGCCAGCAGTGCCCTCGGCGCTAGCGGGAGTTCTGGGGAGCTGTTTTTT. Protein: CASSALGASGSSGELFF.

This clone was counted between two and nine times. The rearrangement links TRBV7-2 to TRBJ2-3, with 11 bases lining up with TRBD2. This CDR3 comprises 18 residues. The trim removed 0 bases at V and 0 bases at J, leaving 5 bases unmatched. Germline loops: CDR1 SGHTA, CDR2 FQGNSA. CDR3 sequence (DNA): TGTGCCAGCAGCTTAGCCAGACTAGCGGGGATTAGCACAGATACGCAGTATTTT. Its translation is CASSLARLAGISTDTQYF.

The V and J genes are TRBV5-6 and TRBJ1-5; D is ambiguous. CDR3 length: 15 residues. V was shortened by 3 bases and J by 7 bases, with 17 bases between the two germline ends. The germline gives CDR1 SGHDT, CDR2 YYEEEE. CDR3 sequence: CASSSQSFLRQPQHF. In DNA form, the CDR3 reads TGTGCCAGCAGCTCTCAATCTTTCCTTCGGCAGCCCCAGCATTTT.

The V and J genes are TRBV18 and TRBJ2-2; TRBD2 agrees at 12 bases. Per germline, CDR1 KGHSH and CDR2 LQKENI. After removal of 6 bases from V and 2 bases from J, the junction contained 4 bases not matched to a gene. The length of the CDR3 is 16 residues. CDR3 loop: CASSPSGGANTGELFF. DNA of the CDR3: TGTGCCAGCTCCCCTAGCGGGGGGGCAAACACCGGGGAGCTGTTTTTT.

About this clone: Additional DNA sequences in this sample encode the identical CDR3. V usage is TRBV29-1 and J usage is TRBJ2-3, with D possibly matching TRBD1 (5 bases). Trimming stripped 2 bases from V and 0 bases from J, with 6 bases between. From germline, CDR1 is SQVTM and CDR2 ANQGSEA. CDR3 length: 13 residues. CDR3 nucleotides: TGCAGCGTTGAAACAGGTAGCACAGATACGCAGTATTTT. Residues: CSVETGSTDTQYF.

This chain links TRBV10-2 with TRBJ2-7; tentative D call: TRBD2 (5 bases). CDR1 is WSHSY, CDR2 SAAADI, per germline. This CDR3 spans 14 amino acids. Trimming shortened V by 4 bases and J by 1 base, and 11 bases separated the two germline ends. The CDR3 protein is CASSVPQRSYEQYF. The CDR3 bases are TGCGCCAGCAGTGTTCCGCAGCGGTCCTACGAGCAGTACTTC.

The rearrangement uses TRBV7-2 and TRBJ2-7; no firm D call. Trimming removed 4 bases from V and 6 bases from J, with 13 bases in between. This CDR3 contains 13 residues. CDR1 and CDR2 (germline): SGHTA, FQGNSA. The CDR3 nucleotides read TGTGCCAGCAGCTACCAATCCGTGGCCGAGCAGTACTTC. As protein: CASSYQSVAEQYF.

The chain links TRBV4-3 to TRBJ2-7, with D possibly being TRBD1 (6 bases). V dropped 0 bases and J dropped 7 bases, with 16 bases sitting between them. This CDR3 spans 15 amino acids. CDR1 and CDR2 (germline): LGHNA, YSLEER. The CDR3, as DNA: TGCGCCAGCAGCCAAGATTGGAACAGGGCAGGAGAGCAGTACTTC. Its protein product is CASSQDWNRAGEQYF.

The chain is built from TRBV19 and TRBJ1-4; D gene ambiguous. Germline values: CDR1 LNHDA, CDR2 SQIVND (reference sequence). The CDR3 has 16 amino acids. Trimming left V 3 bases short and J 10 bases short, with 21 bases between. CDR3 sequence: CASSMEVVRNSGKLFF. CDR3 in DNA: TGTGCCAGTAGTATGGAGGTCGTACGGAACTCCGGAAAACTGTTTTTT.